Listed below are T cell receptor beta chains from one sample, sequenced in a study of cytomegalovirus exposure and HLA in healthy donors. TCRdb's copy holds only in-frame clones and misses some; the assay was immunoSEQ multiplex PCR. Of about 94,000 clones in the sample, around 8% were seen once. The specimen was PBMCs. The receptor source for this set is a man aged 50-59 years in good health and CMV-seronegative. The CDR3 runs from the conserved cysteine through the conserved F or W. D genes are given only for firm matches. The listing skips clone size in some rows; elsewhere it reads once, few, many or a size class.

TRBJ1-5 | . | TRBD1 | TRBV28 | CASNSITGTGGSQPQHF | TGTGCCAGCAATTCTATTACCGGGACAGGGGGTAGTCAGCCCCAGCATTTT
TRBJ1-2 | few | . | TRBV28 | CASRDINYGYTF | TGTGCCTCCAGGGACATTAACTATGGCTACACCTTC
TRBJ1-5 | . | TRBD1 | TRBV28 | CASSRGAGGHQPQHF | TGTGCCAGCAGCAGGGGGGCAGGAGGACATCAGCCCCAGCATTTT
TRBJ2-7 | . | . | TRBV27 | CASSLSTVTRRYF | TGTGCCAGCAGTTTATCGACCGTCACTAGACGGTACTTC
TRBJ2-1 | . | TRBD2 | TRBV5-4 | CASRSGTSGVNEQFF | TGTGCCAGCAGATCCGGGACTAGCGGGGTCAATGAGCAGTTCTTC
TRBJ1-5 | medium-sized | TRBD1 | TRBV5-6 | CASSDQGASQPQHF | TGTGCCAGCAGCGACCAGGGGGCGTCACAGCCCCAGCATTTT
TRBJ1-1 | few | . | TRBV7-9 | CASSSSPLRQRKLKF | TGTGCCAGCAGCTCATCCCCGCTTCGCCAAAGAAAGCTAAAGTTT
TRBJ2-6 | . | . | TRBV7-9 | CASRLEVGGYSGANVLTF | TGTGCCAGCAGACTCGAGGTGGGGGGTTACTCTGGGGCCAACGTCCTGACTTTC
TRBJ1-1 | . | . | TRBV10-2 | CASSERRETLNTEAFF | TGCGCCAGCAGTGAGCGGAGGGAGACCTTGAACACTGAAGCTTTCTTT
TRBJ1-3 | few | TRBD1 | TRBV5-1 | CASSASGTGLGNTIYF | TGCGCCAGCAGCGCCTCCGGGACAGGGTTAGGAAACACCATATATTTT
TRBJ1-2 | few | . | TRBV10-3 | CAISEPRVLNYGYTF | TGTGCCATCAGTGAGCCCCGGGTTCTGAACTATGGCTACACCTTC
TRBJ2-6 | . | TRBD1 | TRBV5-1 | CASSMTGAGANVLTF | TGCGCCAGCAGCATGACAGGGGCTGGGGCCAACGTCCTGACTTTC
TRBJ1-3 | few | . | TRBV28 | CASSFSEVLSGNTIYF | TGTGCCAGCAGTTTCTCTGAGGTCCTCTCTGGAAACACCATATATTTT
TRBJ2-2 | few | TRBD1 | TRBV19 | CASSRIGTVGSGELFF | TGTGCCAGTAGTCGGATCGGGACAGTAGGAAGCGGGGAGCTGTTTTTT
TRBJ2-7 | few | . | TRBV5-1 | CASSYRELYEQYF | TGCGCCAGCAGCTACCGGGAGCTCTACGAGCAGTACTTC
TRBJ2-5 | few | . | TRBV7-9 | CASRGGQYQETQYF | TGTGCCAGCAGAGGCGGACAGTACCAAGAGACCCAGTACTTC
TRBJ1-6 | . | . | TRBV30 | CAWSPLGSPGNSPLHF | TGTGCCTGGAGCCCCCTGGGGAGTCCGGGGAATTCACCCCTCCACTTT
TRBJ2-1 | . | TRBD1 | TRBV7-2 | CASSFTGGPNNEQFF | TGTGCCAGCAGCTTTACAGGGGGCCCTAACAATGAGCAGTTCTTC
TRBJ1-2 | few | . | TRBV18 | CASSPPGGGLGSFGYTF | TGTGCCAGCTCACCACCTGGGGGAGGATTAGGCTCCTTTGGCTACACCTTC
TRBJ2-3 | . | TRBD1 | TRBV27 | CASSLIRGRRSDTQYF | TGTGCCAGCAGTTTAATCAGGGGGCGCAGGTCCGATACGCAGTATTTT
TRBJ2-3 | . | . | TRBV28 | CASSLSSIDTSDTQYF | TGTGCCAGCAGTTTATCCAGTATCGACACATCAGATACGCAGTATTTT
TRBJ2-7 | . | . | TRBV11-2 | CASSLDRAEFHEQYF | TGTGCCAGCAGCTTAGATCGAGCGGAGTTCCACGAGCAGTACTTC
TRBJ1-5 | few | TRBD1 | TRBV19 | CASRGEGNQPQHF | TGTGCCAGCAGGGGGGAGGGCAATCAGCCCCAGCATTTT
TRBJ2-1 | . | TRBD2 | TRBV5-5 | CASSLGGEGPYNEQFF | TGTGCCAGCAGCTTGGGGGGGGAGGGCCCCTACAATGAGCAGTTCTTC
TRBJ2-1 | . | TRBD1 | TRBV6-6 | CASRPGQGYNEQFF | TGTGCCAGCAGACCGGGACAGGGATACAATGAGCAGTTCTTC
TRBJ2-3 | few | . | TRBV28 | CASSLAQGTDTQYF | TGTGCCAGCAGTTTAGCCCAGGGCACAGATACGCAGTATTTT
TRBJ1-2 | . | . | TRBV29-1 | CSVAQTYGYTF | TGCAGCGTTGCACAGACCTATGGCTACACCTTC
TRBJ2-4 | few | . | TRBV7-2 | CASSVTGPGAKNIQYF | TGTGCCAGCAGCGTGACAGGCCCCGGGGCCAAAAACATTCAGTACTTC
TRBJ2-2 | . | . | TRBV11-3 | CASSLVRGDTGELFF | TGTGCCAGCAGCTTAGTTCGGGGAGATACCGGGGAGCTGTTTTTT
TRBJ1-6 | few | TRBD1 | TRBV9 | CASSDRGNSPLHF | TGTGCCAGCAGCGACAGGGGGAATTCACCCCTCCACTTT
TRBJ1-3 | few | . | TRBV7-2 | CASSTGNTIYF | TGTGCCAGCAGCACCGGGAACACCATATATTTT
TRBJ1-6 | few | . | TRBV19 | CASSGIQGVNSPLHF | TGTGCCAGTAGTGGTATACAGGGAGTTAATTCACCCCTCCACTTT
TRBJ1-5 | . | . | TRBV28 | CASSLSALGVNQPQHF | TGTGCCAGCAGTTTAAGCGCTCTCGGGGTAAATCAGCCCCAGCATTTT
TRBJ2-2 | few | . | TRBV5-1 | CASSPGGGAGGELFF | TGCGCCAGCAGCCCGGGAGGGGGCGCGGGCGGGGAGCTGTTTTTT
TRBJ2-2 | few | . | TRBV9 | CASSVGLGPGELFF | TGTGCCAGCAGCGTGGGTTTGGGGCCCGGGGAGCTGTTTTTT
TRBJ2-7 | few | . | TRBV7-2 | CASIPGGNYEQYF | TGTGCCAGCATCCCCGGCGGGAACTACGAGCAGTACTTC
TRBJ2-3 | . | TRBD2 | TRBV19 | CASSWLSSGASTDTQYF | TGTGCCAGTAGTTGGTTATCTAGCGGTGCTAGCACAGATACGCAGTATTTT
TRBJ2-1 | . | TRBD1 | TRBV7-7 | CASSPGQVNEQFF | TGCGCTAGCAGCCCAGGACAGGTCAATGAGCAGTTCTTC
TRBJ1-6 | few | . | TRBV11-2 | CASSLTDGGSYNSPLHF | TGTGCCAGCAGCCTAACAGACGGGGGCTCCTATAATTCACCCCTCCACTTT
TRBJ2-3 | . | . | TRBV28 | CASSSRDTQYF | TGTGCCAGCAGTTCCAGGGATACGCAGTATTTT
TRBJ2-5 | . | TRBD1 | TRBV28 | CASSLTGGGQETQYF | TGTGCCAGCAGTTTAACAGGGGGCGGCCAAGAGACCCAGTACTTC
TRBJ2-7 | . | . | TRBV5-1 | CASSLEGGPTLEQYF | TGCGCCAGCAGCTTGGAGGGGGGGCCTACTTTGGAGCAGTACTTC
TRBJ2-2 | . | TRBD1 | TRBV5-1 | CASSLAGQGSGELFF | TGCGCCAGCAGCTTGGCGGGACAGGGTTCCGGGGAGCTGTTTTTT
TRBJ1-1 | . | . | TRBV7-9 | CASSFGTMNTEAFF | TGTGCCAGCAGCTTTGGGACAATGAACACTGAAGCTTTCTTT
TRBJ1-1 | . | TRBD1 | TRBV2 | CASSYSGTGREAFF | TGTGCCAGCAGTTACTCCGGGACAGGGAGAGAAGCTTTCTTT
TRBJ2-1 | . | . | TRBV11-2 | CASRHINEQFF | TGTGCCAGCAGACACATCAATGAGCAGTTCTTC
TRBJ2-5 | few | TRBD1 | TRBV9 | CASSVGTATQETQYF | TGTGCCAGCAGCGTCGGGACAGCTACTCAAGAGACCCAGTACTTC
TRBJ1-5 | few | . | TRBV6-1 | CASSESGQVQPQHF | TGTGCCAGCAGTGAAAGTGGACAAGTTCAGCCCCAGCATTTT
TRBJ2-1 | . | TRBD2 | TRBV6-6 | CASGSGGTNEQFF | TGTGCCAGCGGTAGCGGGGGGACCAATGAGCAGTTCTTC
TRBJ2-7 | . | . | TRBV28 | CASSLAGRGEQYF | TGTGCCAGCAGTTTAGCGGGGCGGGGCGAGCAGTACTTC
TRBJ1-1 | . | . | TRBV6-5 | CASIEGGGITEAFF | TGTGCCAGCATTGAGGGGGGAGGGATCACTGAAGCTTTCTTT
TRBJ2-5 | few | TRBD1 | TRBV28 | CASSTRWRQGASAQYF | TGTGCCAGCAGCACTCGATGGAGACAGGGGGCATCGGCCCAGTACTTC
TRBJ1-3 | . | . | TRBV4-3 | CASSQAVDGNTIYF | TGCGCCAGCAGCCAAGCAGTTGATGGAAACACCATATATTTT